This TCR beta chain was identified during a study of T cell responses to AZD1222 COVID-19 vaccine. Overall study context: The study pooled second doses at about 4 or about 12 weeks.

Sequencing was performed with immunoSEQ multiplex PCR; in TCRdb, only in-frame clones are kept and a portion is missing. Of around 97,000 clones in the sample, roughly 91% are singletons; the top ten hold over 40%. The CDR3 is 14 residues long. V was clipped by 1 base and J by 6 bases, with 14 bases between them. Per germline, CDR1 SGHRS and CDR2 YFSETQ. Findings and caveats of the study: Baseline seropositives among AZD1222 recipients totaled only five or six. Nearly half of the spike-specific TCRs reportedly recognize variant regions that carry no mutations. The donor group comprised mostly white British people and more females; the analysis possibly underestimated clonal diversity.

About this clone itself: Its specificity is unknown.

This rearrangement joins TRBV5-1 to TRBJ2-7; no reliable D call. The specimen comprised peripheral blood, sampled on day 0 of AZD1222 vaccination. This receptor was identified in an adult in good health. The CDR3 reads CASSLFLEKGEQYF. The CDR3 coding sequence is TGCGCCAGCAGCTTGTTCCTGGAAAAAGGCGAGCAGTACTTC. The variable domain in full, completed from reference TRBV5-1 and TRBJ2-7, reads KAGVTQTPRYLIKTRGQQVTLSCSPISGHRSVSWYQQTPGQGLQFLFEYFSETQRNKGNFPGRFSGRQFSNSRSEMNVSTLELGDSALYLCASSLFLEKGEQYFGPGTRLTVT.